These 9 T cell receptor beta chains came from one sample sequenced in a study of control samples from healthy donors and cancer patients. Only in-frame clones appear in the TCRdb table, and some are missing; sequencing was by immunoSEQ multiplex PCR. The table includes 130,000 or so clones, roughly 90% detected once. The sample comprised blood. All receptors come from a man aged 50-59 years in good health.

CDR3 sequence (DNA): TGCAGCGTTGGGAGGGAATCCTACGAGCAGTACTTC. This translates into CSVGRESYEQYF. V usage is TRBV29-1 and J usage is TRBJ2-7; weak D call: TRBD2 (6 bases). Germline loops: CDR1 SQVTM, CDR2 ANQGSEA. V dropped 4 bases and J dropped 1 base, with 8 bases sitting between them. This CDR3 contains 12 residues.

The rearrangement uses TRBV18 and TRBJ1-2; 8 bases are shared with TRBD1. The CDR3 consists of 14 residues. Unmatched junction bases numbered 6, after V lost 3 bases and J lost 6 bases. Per the germline V gene, CDR1 is KGHSH and CDR2 is LQKENI. The DNA for the CDR3 is TGTGCCAGCTCACCTCTCAGGGGGCAAGATGGCTACACCTTC. This translates into CASSPLRGQDGYTF.

The chain has TRBV10-3 and TRBJ1-2, with 7 bases lining up with TRBD1. The germline V gene encodes CDR1 ENHRY and CDR2 SYGVKD. J lost 2 bases, V lost 3 bases, and 3 bases had no gene match. The CDR3 consists of 14 residues. CDR3: CAISDRQGNYGYTF. As DNA, the CDR3 is TGTGCCATCAGTGACCGACAGGGAAACTATGGCTACACCTTC.

This clone was observed a handful of times. The V gene is TRBV6-5, the J gene TRBJ1-3; perhaps TRBD1 as D (5 bases). Looked up from germline, CDR1 is MNHEY and CDR2 is SVGAGI. Trimming removed 10 bases from V and 1 base from J, with 11 bases in between. The CDR3 spans 13 residues. Written as DNA, the CDR3 is TGTGCCACCTTAGACAGTTCTGGAAACACCATATATTTT. Protein sequence: CATLDSSGNTIYF.

This rearrangement joins TRBV9 to TRBJ1-4; no reliable D call. The V gene's germline CDR1 is SGDLS and CDR2 YYNGEE. Trimming took 0 bases from V and 3 from J, leaving 15 bases between them. CDR3 length equals 17 residues. CDR3 amino acids: CASSVARGTLSNEKLFF. The CDR3 region has the DNA TGTGCCAGCAGCGTAGCCCGGGGAACCCTCTCTAATGAAAAACTGTTTTTT.

In DNA form, the CDR3 reads TGCGCCAGCAGTTGGGGACAGGGGGAATCACCCCTCCACTTT. Translating it yields CASSWGQGESPLHF. The V gene is TRBV5-1, the J gene TRBJ1-6; the match to TRBD1 covers 11 bases. The CDR3 has 14 residues. Per the germline V gene, CDR1 is SGHRS and CDR2 is YFSETQ. V gave up 5 bases and J gave up 10 bases; unmatched junction bases: 5. Drawing the rest from reference TRBV5-1 and TRBJ1-6, the complete variable domain is KAGVTQTPRYLIKTRGQQVTLSCSPISGHRSVSWYQQTPGQGLQFLFEYFSETQRNKGNFPGRFSGRQFSNSRSEMNVSTLELGDSALYLCASSWGQGESPLHFGNGTRLTVT.

A single count supports this clone. CDR3 coding DNA: TGTGCCACCAGCAGAGATCAAGTCCCGGCAGGTGGCTACACCTTC. It yields the protein CATSRDQVPAGGYTF. The chain uses TRBV15 and TRBJ1-2; D not certain. Germline CDR1 LNHNV, CDR2 YYDKDF (reference sequence). Trimming cost V 0 bases and J 7 bases, with 15 bases left between them. The CDR3 length is 15 residues.

The V call is TRBV27, the J call TRBJ2-3, with 7 positions matching TRBD2. Germline V gives CDR1 MNHEY, CDR2 SMNVEV (reference sequence). V was clipped by 7 bases and J by 2 bases; unmatched bases: 9. The CDR3 loop spans 15 amino acids. CDR3 in amino acids: CASTPTSPDTDTQYF. CDR3 nucleotides: TGTGCCAGCACCCCGACTAGCCCAGACACAGATACGCAGTATTTT.

This chain joins TRBV9 and TRBJ2-1; 9 bases map to TRBD2. In germline, CDR1 is SGDLS, CDR2 YYNGEE. The trim removed 7 bases at V and 4 bases at J, leaving 3 bases unmatched. The CDR3 runs 13 residues. CDR3 DNA sequence: TGTGCCAGCGAGCGGGGGGATTACAATGAGCAGTTCTTC. Its translation is CASERGDYNEQFF.